A selection of T cell receptor beta chains follows, all from one sample in a study of long-term antiretroviral therapy in people with HIV. The protocol was immunoSEQ multiplex PCR, while the TCRdb copy is restricted to in-frame clones and leaves out a portion. The sample shows about 36,000 clones, 80% of them seen only once. Source: unsorted PBMCs, taken 3.4 years after starting antiretroviral therapy. These receptors were obtained from a man younger than 45 with HIV. The CDR3 runs from the conserved cysteine through the conserved F or W. Each record gives: CDR3 length, J gene, clone size, V gene, D gene, CDR3 protein, CDR3 DNA. D genes are given only for firm matches. Clone size appears in some rows only: once, few, many, or a class for an expanded clone.

len: 15; j_gene: TRBJ2-1; abundance: -; v_gene: TRBV9; d_gene: -; CDR3aa: CASSADGLSYNEQFF; CDR3nt: TGTGCCAGCAGCGCCGACGGCTTATCCTACAATGAGCAGTTCTTC
len: 13; j_gene: TRBJ2-7; abundance: -; v_gene: TRBV29-1; d_gene: TRBD1; CDR3aa: CSAGTGQGYEQYF; CDR3nt: TGCAGCGCTGGGACAGGGCAAGGGTACGAGCAGTACTTC
len: 14; j_gene: TRBJ2-1; abundance: -; v_gene: TRBV7-9; d_gene: TRBD2; CDR3aa: CASKLSGNWNEQFF; CDR3nt: TGTGCCAGCAAGCTGAGCGGGAATTGGAATGAGCAGTTCTTC
len: 14; j_gene: TRBJ1-2; abundance: -; v_gene: TRBV4-2; d_gene: -; CDR3aa: CASSHSKEGYGYTF; CDR3nt: TGTGCCAGCAGCCACAGTAAGGAGGGCTATGGCTACACCTTC
len: 15; j_gene: TRBJ1-5; abundance: -; v_gene: TRBV2; d_gene: -; CDR3aa: CASSVSWADNQPQHF; CDR3nt: TGTGCCAGCAGTGTGTCCTGGGCAGACAATCAGCCCCAGCATTTT
len: 14; j_gene: TRBJ1-1; abundance: -; v_gene: TRBV6-5; d_gene: TRBD1; CDR3aa: CASRTGQGLTEAFF; CDR3nt: TGTGCCAGCAGGACGGGACAGGGACTCACTGAAGCTTTCTTT
len: 14; j_gene: TRBJ2-3; abundance: -; v_gene: TRBV2; d_gene: -; CDR3aa: CASSDQRGTDTQYF; CDR3nt: TGTGCCAGCAGTGACCAGCGGGGCACAGATACGCAGTATTTT
len: 15; j_gene: TRBJ2-7; abundance: -; v_gene: TRBV28; d_gene: -; CDR3aa: CASSGGLDLSYEQYF; CDR3nt: TGTGCCAGCAGTGGGGGGCTAGATCTTTCCTACGAGCAGTACTTC
len: 13; j_gene: TRBJ1-2; abundance: few; v_gene: TRBV27; d_gene: TRBD1; CDR3aa: CASSPGQGISYTF; CDR3nt: TGTGCCAGCAGTCCAGGACAGGGGATTAGCTACACCTTC
len: 16; j_gene: TRBJ2-2; abundance: -; v_gene: TRBV18; d_gene: TRBD1; CDR3aa: CASSRGQGANTGELFF; CDR3nt: TGTGCCAGCTCACGCGGACAGGGCGCGAACACCGGGGAGCTGTTTTTT
len: 13; j_gene: TRBJ1-1; abundance: -; v_gene: TRBV7-3; d_gene: -; CDR3aa: CASSFQGNTEAFF; CDR3nt: TGTGCCAGCAGCTTTCAGGGGAACACTGAAGCTTTCTTT
len: 14; j_gene: TRBJ2-7; abundance: few; v_gene: TRBV7-9; d_gene: -; CDR3aa: CASSPGTRLDEQYF; CDR3nt: TGTGCCAGCAGTCCCGGGACACGGCTGGACGAGCAGTACTTC
len: 12; j_gene: TRBJ2-5; abundance: once; v_gene: TRBV18; d_gene: -; CDR3aa: CASSPSEETQYF; CDR3nt: TGTGCCAGCTCACCGAGTGAAGAGACCCAGTACTTC
len: 14; j_gene: TRBJ1-5; abundance: -; v_gene: TRBV6-1; d_gene: -; CDR3aa: CASSEARGYQPQHF; CDR3nt: TGTGCCAGCAGTGAAGCGCGAGGGTATCAGCCCCAGCATTTT
len: 12; j_gene: TRBJ1-1; abundance: -; v_gene: TRBV10-3; d_gene: -; CDR3aa: CAIAGLNTEAFF; CDR3nt: TGTGCCATCGCAGGATTGAACACTGAAGCTTTCTTT
len: 16; j_gene: TRBJ2-7; abundance: few; v_gene: TRBV18; d_gene: -; CDR3aa: CASSYRDTFNPGEQYF; CDR3nt: TGTGCCAGCTCATACCGGGACACCTTTAATCCGGGCGAGCAGTACTTC
len: 14; j_gene: TRBJ1-3; abundance: -; v_gene: TRBV25-1; d_gene: -; CDR3aa: CASSDPGAGNTIYF; CDR3nt: TGTGCCAGCAGTGATCCGGGGGCTGGAAACACCATATATTTT
len: 15; j_gene: TRBJ2-2; abundance: -; v_gene: TRBV4-3; d_gene: -; CDR3aa: CASSRDTGFPGELFF; CDR3nt: TGCGCCAGCAGCCGGGATACAGGGTTCCCCGGGGAGCTGTTTTTT
len: 15; j_gene: TRBJ2-5; abundance: -; v_gene: TRBV7-2; d_gene: -; CDR3aa: CASSSIGYLQETQYF; CDR3nt: TGTGCCAGCAGCTCAATCGGCTACCTCCAAGAGACCCAGTACTTC